Presented here are 10 T cell receptor beta chains from one specimen sequenced in a study of beta chain features in type 1 diabetes. The study's findings and limits: Researchers report that Type 1 diabetes patients had moderately but significantly shorter TCRB CDR3s across all four CD4+ subsets.

Expressed TCRB transcripts were sequenced, since all the RNA that had been isolated was reverse transcribed. The repertoire was sequenced with immunoSEQ multiplex PCR; TCRdb's copy has only in-frame clones and lacks some. Seen here are about 660,000 clones, over 13% observed once, and the top ten hold around 0.04%. No antigen has been assigned to these receptors. Material for sequencing was naive CD4+ T cells from blood. The receptor set was obtained from a man between 18 and 35 years old with type 1 diabetes.

This clone has just a few counts. The chain uses TRBV19 and TRBJ2-1, with D possibly TRBD2 on 5 matching bases. Trimming removed 1 base at V and 7 bases at J, with 14 bases between. Germline CDR1 LNHDA, CDR2 SQIVND (reference sequence). The CDR3 spans 15 residues. The CDR3, as DNA: TGTGCCAGTAGTATAGGCCCTAGCTGGGAGAATGAGCAGTTCTTC. Translation: CASSIGPSWENEQFF.

The gene calls are TRBV4-3 and TRBJ2-7; TRBD1 matches 7 bases. Germline V gives CDR1 LGHNA, CDR2 YSLEER. The V segment lost 3 bases and the J segment 2 bases; nucleotides outside the gene matches: 1. CDR3 length: 13 amino acids. CDR3 loop: CASSHGQAYEQYF. In nucleotides, the CDR3 is TGCGCCAGCAGCCATGGACAGGCCTACGAGCAGTACTTC.

The chain combines TRBV9 with TRBJ2-1; D not certain. This CDR3 region has 14 residues. V was trimmed by 0 bases and J by 8 bases, leaving 12 bases between them. Looked up from germline, CDR1 is SGDLS and CDR2 is YYNGEE. CDR3 in amino acids: CASSVVGPRDEQFF. The CDR3, as DNA: TGTGCCAGCAGCGTAGTCGGCCCCCGAGATGAGCAGTTCTTC.

The sample holds a few counts of this clone. The chain has TRBV9 and TRBJ1-1; D is unresolved. The CDR3 sequence is 15 residues long. Germline V gives CDR1 SGDLS, CDR2 YYNGEE. Trimming took off 3 bases at V and 4 bases at J, with 16 bases between the two ends. The CDR3 sequence: CASSGRLLGGTEAFF. As DNA, the CDR3 is TGTGCCAGCAGCGGCAGGCTCCTTGGAGGCACTGAAGCTTTCTTT.

A remark on this clone: One end of the junction fails to match germline, which may point to a read error. The genes are TRBV29-1 and TRBJ2-3, with 9 bases fitting TRBD2. From germline, CDR1 is SQVTM and CDR2 ANQGSEA. This CDR3 comprises 13 residues. CDR3 nucleotide sequence: TGCAGCGCGACTAGCGGAAACACAGAAACGCAGTATTTT. Amino acids: CSATSGNTETQYF.

This chain joins TRBV19 and TRBJ2-1; D uncertain. Germline V gene sequence: CDR1 LNHDA, CDR2 SQIVND (reference sequence). The CDR3 sequence is 13 residues long. V lost 2 bases, J lost 8 bases, and 10 bases lay in between. The CDR3 sequence: CASSINFLYEQFF. The CDR3 coding sequence is TGTGCCAGTAGTATAAACTTTCTCTATGAGCAGTTCTTC. The whole variable domain, filled in from reference TRBV19 and TRBJ2-1, reads DGGITQSPKYLFRKEGQNVTLSCEQNLNHDAMYWYRQDPGQGLRLIYYSQIVNDFQKGDIAEGYSVSREKKESFPLTVTSAQKNPTAFYLCASSINFLYEQFFGPGTRLTVL.

This clone was seen more than once but under ten times. CDR3 protein: CSVAGTGEGYGYTF. The DNA of the CDR3 is TGCAGCGTCGCAGGGACAGGGGAGGGGTATGGCTACACCTTC. The rearrangement links TRBV29-1 to TRBJ1-2; 10 nucleotides align to TRBD1. Germline V lookup: CDR1 SQVTM, CDR2 ANQGSEA. Trimming removed 6 bases from V and 5 bases from J; junction bases left unmatched: 9. CDR3 size: 14 residues.

This clone was recorded a few times. V and J are TRBV2 and TRBJ1-2; D is ambiguous. Per germline, CDR1 SNHLY and CDR2 FYNNEI. Trimming took 6 bases from V and 8 from J, leaving 19 bases between them. This CDR3 comprises 14 residues. In DNA, the CDR3 is TGTGCCAGCAGGGGAGGAAGCGTCCTTGGCGGCTACACCTTC. Translation gives CASRGGSVLGGYTF.

This clone has more than one count but fewer than ten. The chain combines TRBV6-5 with TRBJ1-3; D is ambiguous. The CDR3 is 13 residues long. Germline-derived CDR1 and CDR2 are MNHEY and SVGAGI. V dropped 6 bases and J dropped 0 bases, with 6 bases sitting between them. The CDR3 is CASSQSSGNTIYF. CDR3 DNA: TGTGCCAGCAGCCAGTCCTCTGGAAACACCATATATTTT.

Turning to this clone: Other DNA sequences in the sample encode the same CDR3. The chain employs TRBV30 and TRBJ2-7; 12 bases agree with TRBD2. Per the germline V gene, CDR1 is GTSNPN and CDR2 is SVGIG (reference sequence). The ends lost 0 bases at V and 1 base at J; junction bases unmatched: 1. This CDR3 has 15 residues. Here the CDR3 reads CAWSVGLAGSYEQYF. In DNA form, the CDR3 reads TGTGCCTGGAGTGTAGGACTAGCGGGGTCCTACGAGCAGTACTTC.